The clone carrying this TCR beta chain was counted a few times. Germline CDR1 SNHLY, CDR2 FYNNEI. The CDR3 runs 13 residues. Trimming removed 4 bases at V and 7 bases at J, with 13 bases between. TCRdb reprocessed the RT-PCR reads via MiXCR and lists one record per CDR3 protein. The table includes a few hundred thousand distinct CDR3 sequences, approximately 6.9% detected once. The sample comes from a study of response to subunit inactivated influenza vaccine. J is TRBJ2-5 and V is TRBV2; possible D gene TRBD1, 6 bases. This clonotype originated in a man aged 50-75 years who received an inactivated influenza vaccine. Source: PBMCs from blood, taken 23 to 25 months after vaccination. Here the CDR3 DNA reads TGTGCCAGCAGTGGCTCGGTGACAGGGACCCAGTACTTC. Amino acid sequence: CASSGSVTGTQYF.